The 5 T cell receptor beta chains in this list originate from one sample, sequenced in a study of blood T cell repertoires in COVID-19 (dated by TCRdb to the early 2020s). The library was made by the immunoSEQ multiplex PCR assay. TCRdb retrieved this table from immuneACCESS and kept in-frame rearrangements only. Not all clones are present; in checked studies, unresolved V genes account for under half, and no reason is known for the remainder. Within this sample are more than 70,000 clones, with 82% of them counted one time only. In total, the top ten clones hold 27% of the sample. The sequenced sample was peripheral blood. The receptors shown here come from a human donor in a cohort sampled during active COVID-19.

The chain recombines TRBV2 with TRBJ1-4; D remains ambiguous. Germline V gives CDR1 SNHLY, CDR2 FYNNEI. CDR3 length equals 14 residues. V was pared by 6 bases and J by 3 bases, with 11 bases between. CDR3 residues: CASRLSTANEKLFF. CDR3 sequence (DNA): TGTGCCAGCAGGCTATCAACAGCTAATGAAAAACTGTTTTTT.

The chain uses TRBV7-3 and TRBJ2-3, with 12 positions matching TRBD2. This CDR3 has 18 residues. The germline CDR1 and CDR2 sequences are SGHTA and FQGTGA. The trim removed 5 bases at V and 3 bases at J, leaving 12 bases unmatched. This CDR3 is CASSATSGGNLQTDTQYF. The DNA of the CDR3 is TGTGCCAGCAGCGCCACTAGCGGGGGGAATCTTCAAACAGATACGCAGTATTTT. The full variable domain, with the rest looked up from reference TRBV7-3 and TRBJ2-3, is GAGVSQTPSNKVTEKGKYVELRCDPISGHTALYWYRQSLGQGPEFLIYFQGTGAADDSGLPNDRFFAVRPEGSVSTLKIQRTERGDSAVYLCASSATSGGNLQTDTQYFGPGTRLTVL.

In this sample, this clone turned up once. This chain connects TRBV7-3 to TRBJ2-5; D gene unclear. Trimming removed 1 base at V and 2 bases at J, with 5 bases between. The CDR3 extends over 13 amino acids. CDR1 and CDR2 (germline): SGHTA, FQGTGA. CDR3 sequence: CASSLSRQETQYF. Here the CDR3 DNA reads TGTGCCAGCAGCTTAAGCAGGCAAGAGACCCAGTACTTC.

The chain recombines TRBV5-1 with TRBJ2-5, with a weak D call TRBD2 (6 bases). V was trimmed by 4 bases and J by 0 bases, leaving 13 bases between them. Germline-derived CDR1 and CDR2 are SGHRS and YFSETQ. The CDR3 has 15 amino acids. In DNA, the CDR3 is TGCGCCAGCAGCCCGGGACTCTCGTACCAAGAGACCCAGTACTTC. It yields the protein CASSPGLSYQETQYF.

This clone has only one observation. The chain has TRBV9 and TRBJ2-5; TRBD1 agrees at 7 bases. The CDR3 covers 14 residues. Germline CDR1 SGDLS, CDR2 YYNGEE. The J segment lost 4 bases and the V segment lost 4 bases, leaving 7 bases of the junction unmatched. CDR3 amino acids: CASSLYAGGETQYF. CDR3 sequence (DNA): TGTGCCAGCAGCTTATACGCAGGGGGAGAGACCCAGTACTTC.